Sequencing of this T cell receptor beta chain was carried out in a study of cytomegalovirus exposure and HLA in healthy donors. This clone is a singleton in its sample. V was shortened by 5 bases and J by 0 bases, with 8 bases between the two germline ends. The CDR3 is 13 amino acids. Per the germline V gene, CDR1 is MNHEY and CDR2 is SVGAGI. Researchers ran the PCR with 60 Vbeta and 13 Jbeta primers. Sequencing used immunoSEQ multiplex PCR; TCRdb keeps in-frame clones, though not all of them. The data hold some 200,000 clones, with around 64% observed a single time. What was sequenced was PBMCs. The chain combines TRBV6-5 with TRBJ2-7; D gene ambiguous. The clonotype comes from a man in his forties in good health and CMV-seropositive. The CDR3 DNA reads as TGTGCCAGCAGTCAGGCCAGCTCCTACGAGCAGTACTTC. It codes for CASSQASSYEQYF.